This record covers a single T cell receptor (beta chain). Repertoires were generated with immunoSEQ multiplex PCR, while TCRdb's copy carries only in-frame clones and drops some. The profile shows hundreds of thousands of clones, 84% of them singletons. The junction had 15 bases not matched to a gene; V was cut back by 4 bases and J by 4 bases. Germline V gene sequence: CDR1 SGHKS, CDR2 YYEKEE (reference sequence). The CDR3 totals 17 residues. This sample is drawn from a study of blood T cell repertoires in COVID-19. About the research overall: Collection of acute and convalescent COVID-19 samples took place in the United States, Italy and Spain.

Participants were aged roughly 18 to 89 years from 20 to 30 US areas. This sequence originates from a middle-aged woman who had recovered from COVID-19. Specimen: PBMCs or T cells enriched from blood (not recorded which). The chain links TRBV5-5 to TRBJ2-7, with 9 bases identical to TRBD1. CDR3 DNA sequence: TGTGCCAGCAGCAGCGGGACAGGGTTTTTGGGGTTGTACGAGCAGTACTTC. Amino acids: CASSSGTGFLGLYEQYF.